This T cell receptor beta chain came from a study of pediatric ulcerative colitis. Using immunoSEQ multiplex PCR, the repertoire was profiled, and TCRdb retains in-frame clones only, with some absent. This table has about 12,000 clones, roughly three quarters appearing once. The CDR3 covers 15 residues. Germline CDR1 and CDR2: MNHEY and SMNVEV (reference sequence). With 6 bases clipped from V and 8 bases from J, the junction kept 9 bases outside the gene matches. Rectal tissue came from one to two pinch biopsies taken at colonoscopy. This sequence originates from a boy aged 10-17 years who was a control in a study of pediatric ulcerative colitis. The gene calls are TRBV27 and TRBJ2-1; 11 bases map to TRBD2. The sample was gut tissue. The CDR3 loop reads CASRFTSGSSDEQFF. CDR3 nucleotide sequence: TGTGCCAGCAGATTCACTAGCGGGAGTTCGGATGAGCAGTTCTTC.